This TCR beta chain was sequenced during a study of blood T cell repertoires in COVID-19. The CDR3 has 14 residues. V was cut by 3 bases and J by 2 bases, with 11 bases left in between. Germline V gene data show CDR1 as LNHDA and CDR2 as SQIVND (reference sequence). Produced via immunoSEQ multiplex PCR; TCRdb's table is partial and in-frame only. The table has 72,000 or so clones, around 82% seen once. This clonotype was obtained from an older man with active COVID-19. The V and J genes are TRBV19 and TRBJ2-7; D call uncertain. The sample was peripheral blood. The CDR3 spells CASSMNSPPYEQYF. CDR3 sequence (DNA): TGTGCCAGTAGTATGAATAGCCCGCCCTACGAGCAGTACTTC.